Each of the 29 T cell receptor beta chains below was sequenced from the same sample in a study of blood T cells in healthy people across ages. Alongside a J-beta primer mix, a sample-barcoded 5' primer served in a second PCR lasting about 7 to 11 cycles. TCRdb processed the 5' RACE reads anew with MiXCR; each CDR3 protein has one entry. The profile shows some 700,000 distinct CDR3 sequences, 22% of them singletons. The sequenced material came from blood. The receptors derive from a man between 70 and 80 years old in good health.

J is TRBJ1-4 and V is TRBV20-1; TRBD1 matches at 9 bases. Germline lookup yields CDR1 DFQATT and CDR2 SNEGSKA (reference sequence). The CDR3 totals 13 residues. V shed 4 bases and J 6 bases; nucleotides not matched to a gene: 3. CDR3 region: CSAKDRGDEKLFF. The CDR3 DNA reads TGCAGTGCTAAGGACAGGGGAGATGAAAAACTGTTTTTT.

V gene TRBV29-1 combines with J gene TRBJ2-6; D unclear. The V gene lost 2 bases and the J gene lost 5 bases, with 10 bases spanning the gap. CDR3 length: 14 residues. CDR1 is SQVTM, CDR2 ANQGSEA, per germline. CDR3 sequence (DNA): TGCAGCGTTGAATGGGCGTCTAGGGCCAACGTCCTGACTTTC. Its translation: CSVEWASRANVLTF.

This clonotype occurred a few times. The genes are TRBV5-1 and TRBJ2-3; tentative D call: TRBD1 (6 bases). Trimming removed 3 bases from V and 4 bases from J, with 15 bases in between. CDR3 length equals 15 residues. Germline loops: CDR1 SGHRS, CDR2 YFSETQ. The CDR3 loop reads CASSWQQGVSDTQYF. CDR3 nucleotides: TGCGCCAGCAGCTGGCAACAGGGTGTCTCAGATACGCAGTATTTT. Full variable domain (remainder filled in from reference TRBV5-1 and TRBJ2-3): KAGVTQTPRYLIKTRGQQVTLSCSPISGHRSVSWYQQTPGQGLQFLFEYFSETQRNKGNFPGRFSGRQFSNSRSEMNVSTLELGDSALYLCASSWQQGVSDTQYFGPGTRLTVL.

The gene calls are TRBV28 and TRBJ1-2, with D possibly TRBD1 on 5 matching bases. CDR1 is MDHEN, CDR2 SYDVKM, per germline. The CDR3 is 13 residues long. V was shortened by 5 bases and J by 3 bases, with 10 bases between the two germline ends. The CDR3 coding sequence is TGTGCCAGCAGTATAGGACATGACTATGGCTACACCTTC. It translates to CASSIGHDYGYTF.

V usage is TRBV7-8 and J usage is TRBJ2-7, with D hard to call. From germline, CDR1 is SGHVS and CDR2 FQNEAQ. V lost 4 bases and J lost 3, with 13 bases in between. The CDR3 totals 14 residues. CDR3 in DNA: TGTGCCAGCAGCTCCGATAGATTACTCTACGAGCAGTACTTC. Its protein is CASSSDRLLYEQYF. Supplemented by reference TRBV7-8 and TRBJ2-7, the full variable domain reads GAGVSQSPRYKVAKRGQDVALRCDPISGHVSLFWYQQALGQGPEFLTYFQNEAQLDKSGLPSDRFFAERPEGSVSTLKIQRTQQEDSAVYLCASSSDRLLYEQYFGPGTRLTVT.

This chain links TRBV30 with TRBJ1-4; D uncertain. Trimming removed 0 bases at V and 3 bases at J, with 11 bases between. This CDR3 has 15 amino acids. Germline V CDR1 and CDR2: GTSNPN, SVGIG (reference sequence). The CDR3 DNA reads TGTGCCTGGAGTGTACTAGGCGGAGCTAATGAAAAACTGTTTTTT. Protein product: CAWSVLGGANEKLFF. Supplemented by reference TRBV30 and TRBJ1-4, the full variable domain reads SQTIHQWPATLVQPVGSPLSLECTVEGTSNPNLYWYRQAAGRGLQLLFYSVGIGQISSEVPQNLSASRPQDRQFILSSKKLLLSDSGFYLCAWSVLGGANEKLFFGSGTQLSVL.

The chain joins TRBV24-1 to TRBJ2-2; 10 bases are shared with TRBD1. The CDR3 length is 16 residues. Per the germline V gene, CDR1 is KGHDR and CDR2 is SFDVKD. J was trimmed by 3 bases and V by 3 bases; bases with no gene match: 3. The CDR3 DNA is TGTGCCACCAGTGATCCCGGGACAGGGGACACCGGGGAGCTGTTTTTT. Its translation: CATSDPGTGDTGELFF.

The gene calls are TRBV6-1 and TRBJ2-5; D possibly matches TRBD1 or TRBD2 (6 bases each). This CDR3 is 15 amino acids long. Germline V CDR1 and CDR2: MNHNS, SASEGT. Trimming stripped 2 bases from V and 5 bases from J, with 15 bases between. CDR3 bases: TGTGCCAGCAGTGAAAGGGGGGTGGGTTACGAGACCCAGTACTTC. Translation: CASSERGVGYETQYF.

CDR3 loop: CASSPPGTHQYQPQHF. CDR3 nucleotides: TGTGCCAGCAGCCCACCGGGGACCCACCAGTATCAGCCCCAGCATTTT. The chain employs TRBV6-1 and TRBJ1-5, with a tentative D call TRBD1 (5 bases). Germline CDR1 is MNHNS and CDR2 is SASEGT. With 6 bases removed from V and 5 bases from J, the gap between germline ends came to 20 bases. The CDR3 contains 16 residues.

The V gene is TRBV3-1, the J gene TRBJ2-2, with no clear D. Germline CDR1 reads LGHDT; CDR2 reads YNNKEL (reference sequence). Trimming removed 6 bases at V and 5 bases at J, with 10 bases between. The CDR3 has 13 residues. The CDR3 reads CASSQLSTGELFF. CDR3 DNA: TGTGCCAGCAGTCAACTAAGTACCGGGGAGCTGTTTTTT.

The chain couples TRBV7-2 to TRBJ1-4; D remains unclear. Trimming left V 3 bases short and J 0 bases short, with 11 bases between. The CDR3 length is 16 residues. Germline V gene lookup returns CDR1 SGHTA and CDR2 FQGNSA. CDR3 residues: CASSFRPGSTNEKLFF. CDR3 nucleotide sequence: TGTGCCAGCAGCTTTCGTCCGGGGTCAACTAATGAAAAACTGTTTTTT.

The rearrangement joins TRBV6-5 to TRBJ1-6; D is unclear. V was shortened by 0 bases and J by 8 bases, with 14 bases between the two germline ends. The CDR3 covers 16 residues. Germline V gene data show CDR1 as MNHEY and CDR2 as SVGAGI. The CDR3 is CASSYSKRRRDSPLHF. Written as DNA, the CDR3 is TGTGCCAGCAGTTACTCGAAAAGGCGGCGGGATTCACCCCTCCACTTT.

In its sample, this clonotype was seen a few times. The V gene is TRBV20-1, the J gene TRBJ1-5; a weak D match, TRBD1 (6 bases). The ends were cut back, 5 bases at V and 5 bases at J, with 16 bases in the middle. CDR1 DFQATT and CDR2 SNEGSKA come from the germline V gene (reference sequence). The CDR3 sequence is 14 residues long. CDR3 protein: CSAQQGRGDQPQHF. CDR3 sequence (DNA): TGCAGTGCTCAACAGGGTAGGGGTGATCAGCCCCAGCATTTT.

This clonotype has just a few counts. The chain has TRBV6-2 or TRBV6-3 and TRBJ2-5, with a tentative D call TRBD1 (5 bases). The closer fit of TRBJ2-7 to the DNA end suggests the J call may be wrong. CDR1 is MNHEY, CDR2 SVGEGT, per germline. The CDR3 is 15 amino acids. The CDR3 protein is CASSYEGVRSYEQYV. The CDR3 region has the DNA TGTGCCAGCAGTTACGAAGGGGTCCGCTCCTACGAGCAGTACGTC.

This chain links TRBV20-1 with TRBJ2-1; D perhaps matches TRBD1 (6 bases). Germline lookup yields CDR1 DFQATT and CDR2 SNEGSKA (reference sequence). V was pared by 5 bases and J by 9 bases, with 17 bases between. The CDR3 extends over 13 amino acids. CDR3 DNA: TGCAGTGCTGCCGGGACACCCGGTCGTGAGCAGTTCTTC. This sequence encodes CSAAGTPGREQFF.

A few counts support this clonotype. This chain uses TRBV20-1 with TRBJ1-4, with 10 bases matching TRBD1. The germline V gene has CDR1 DFQATT and CDR2 SNEGSKA (reference sequence). The junction had 3 bases not matched to a gene; V was cut back by 5 bases and J by 6 bases. The CDR3 has 13 residues. The CDR3, as DNA: TGCAGTGCTGGAGGGACAGGGGATGAAAAACTGTTTTTT. It codes for CSAGGTGDEKLFF.

This chain connects TRBV9 to TRBJ2-5, with 7 positions matching TRBD1. Germline values: CDR1 SGDLS, CDR2 YYNGEE. This CDR3 contains 15 residues. V was clipped by 0 bases and J by 5 bases; unmatched bases: 7. The CDR3 loop is CASSVATGKRETQYF. As DNA, the CDR3 is TGTGCCAGCAGCGTAGCGACAGGGAAGAGGGAGACCCAGTACTTC.

This clonotype has a handful of counts. The chain is built from TRBV6-1 and TRBJ2-5; D is perhaps TRBD2 (5 bases). The assigned J gene may be wrong: the sequence end matches TRBJ2-7 better. The CDR3 has 14 residues. CDR1 and CDR2 (germline): MNHNS, SASEGT. CDR3 in amino acids: CASSGGFGDYEQYF. The CDR3 DNA reads TGTGCCAGCAGTGGCGGATTCGGGGACTACGAGCAGTACTTC.

This chain joins TRBV20-1 and TRBJ2-3; TRBD2 aligns across 9 bases. The length of the CDR3 is 15 residues. V lost 5 bases, J lost 1 base, and 7 bases stayed unmatched. CDR1 is DFQATT and CDR2 is SNEGSKA in the germline V gene (reference sequence). The CDR3 region is CSASHPSGGTDTQYF. CDR3 sequence (DNA): TGCAGTGCTTCTCACCCTAGCGGGGGCACAGATACGCAGTATTTT.

This chain joins TRBV6-5 and TRBJ2-1; no definite D call. Trimming left V 7 bases short and J 0 bases short, with 13 bases between. The CDR3 is 15 residues long. The V gene's germline CDR1 is MNHEY and CDR2 SVGAGI. The CDR3 nucleotides read TGTGCCAGCACTCGACGGACGGGCTCCTACAATGAGCAGTTCTTC. This sequence encodes CASTRRTGSYNEQFF.

The V call is TRBV7-3, the J call TRBJ1-1; D remains ambiguous. Per the germline V gene, CDR1 is SGHTA and CDR2 is FQGTGA. The CDR3 has 15 amino acids. The V end lost 2 bases, the J end lost 1 base, and 11 bases lay between the germline ends. CDR3 protein: CASSLSGPRNTEAFF. In DNA, the CDR3 is TGTGCCAGCAGCTTATCCGGCCCGCGGAACACTGAAGCTTTCTTT.

The CDR3 DNA reads TGCAGCGGGACTAGCGGGAGCGAGCAGTACTTC. Translation gives CSGTSGSEQYF. J is TRBJ2-7 and V is TRBV29-1, with 13 nucleotides matching TRBD2. Germline assignment: CDR1 SQVTM and CDR2 ANQGSEA. The CDR3 is made up of 11 amino acids. Trimming took 7 bases from V and 6 from J; bases not matched to a gene: 0.

This clonotype was observed a few times. The J gene is TRBJ1-1, the V gene TRBV28; D is possibly TRBD1 (5 bases). CDR1 and CDR2 from the germline V gene are MDHEN and SYDVKM. This CDR3 has 14 residues. The V end lost 8 bases, the J end lost 5 bases, and 18 bases lay between the germline ends. The CDR3 sequence: CASRMGGTRTEAFF. In DNA, the CDR3 is TGTGCCAGCCGGATGGGGGGAACTCGGACTGAAGCTTTCTTT.

Many counts were recorded for this clonotype. V gene TRBV5-1 combines with J gene TRBJ2-7, with a possible D match to TRBD2 (6 bases). Germline values: CDR1 SGHRS, CDR2 YFSETQ. Trimming shortened V by 2 bases and J by 4 bases, and 16 bases separated the two germline ends. CDR3 length equals 15 residues. DNA for the CDR3: TGCGCCAGCAGCTTCACCGGGGGAGCCGCATACGAGCAGTACTTC. It translates to CASSFTGGAAYEQYF.

Regarding this clonotype: One end of the junction varies from germline; a read error may be responsible. The chain has TRBV3-1 and TRBJ2-1, with D maybe TRBD1 (6 bases). CDR1 LGHDT and CDR2 YNNKEL come from the germline V gene (reference sequence). The CDR3 spans 13 residues. CDR3 in DNA: TGTGCCAGCAGCCACGGACAGCCAAATGCGCAGTTCTTC. Amino acid sequence: CASSHGQPNAQFF.

V is TRBV24-1 and J is TRBJ2-5, with 8 nucleotides matching TRBD1. TRBJ2-1 explains the end of the DNA better; the J call may be wrong. The CDR3 loop spans 15 amino acids. Germline loops: CDR1 KGHDR, CDR2 SFDVKD. The CDR3 is CATSDFQGARNEQFF. CDR3 nucleotides: TGTGCCACCAGTGATTTTCAGGGGGCGAGGAATGAGCAGTTCTTC.

This rearrangement joins TRBV7-9 to TRBJ1-1; maybe TRBD1 (5 bases). V shed 4 bases and J shed 6 bases, with 12 bases lying between them. Germline CDR1 is SEHNR and CDR2 is FQNEAQ (reference sequence). The CDR3 has 13 amino acids. CDR3 nucleotide sequence: TGTGCCAGCAGCTCAACCTGGGGGTCTGAAGCTTTCTTT. Translated, it gives CASSSTWGSEAFF.

The rearrangement links TRBV6-2 or TRBV6-3 to TRBJ1-1; no definite D call. Trimming took off 2 bases at V and 5 bases at J, with 9 bases between the two ends. The CDR3 spans 13 residues. Germline loops: CDR1 MNHEY, CDR2 SVGEGT. DNA for the CDR3: TGTGCCAGCAGTTACGTCCTAGGGACTGAAGCTTTCTTT. It codes for CASSYVLGTEAFF.

The rearrangement links TRBV29-1 to TRBJ2-2, with D possibly TRBD2 on 5 matching bases. This CDR3 has 16 amino acids. V lost 3 bases, J lost 2 bases, and 16 bases lay in between. Germline CDR1 reads SQVTM; CDR2 reads ANQGSEA. CDR3 sequence: CSVDKGSHINTGELFF. The CDR3, as DNA: TGCAGCGTTGATAAAGGGAGCCATATAAACACCGGGGAGCTGTTTTTT.